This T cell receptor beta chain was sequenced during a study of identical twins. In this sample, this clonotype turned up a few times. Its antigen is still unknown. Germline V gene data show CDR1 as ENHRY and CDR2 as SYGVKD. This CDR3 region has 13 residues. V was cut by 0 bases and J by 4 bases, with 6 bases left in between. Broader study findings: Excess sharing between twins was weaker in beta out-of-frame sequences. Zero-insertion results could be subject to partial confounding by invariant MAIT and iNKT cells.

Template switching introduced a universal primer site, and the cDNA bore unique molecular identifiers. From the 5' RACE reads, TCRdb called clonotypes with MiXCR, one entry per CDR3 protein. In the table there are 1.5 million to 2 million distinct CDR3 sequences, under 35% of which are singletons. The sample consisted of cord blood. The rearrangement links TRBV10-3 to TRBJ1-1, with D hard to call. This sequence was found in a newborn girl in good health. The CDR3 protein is CAISESKGTEAFF. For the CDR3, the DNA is TGTGCCATCAGTGAGTCGAAGGGCACTGAAGCTTTCTTT.